A single sample is the source of the 16 T cell receptor beta chains below, sequenced in a study of cytomegalovirus exposure and HLA in healthy donors. Researchers ran the PCR with 60 Vbeta and 13 Jbeta primers. TCRdb keeps only in-frame clones here, not all; method: immunoSEQ multiplex PCR. Altogether tens of thousands of clones are present, 75% to 85% being singletons, with the ten largest covering approximately 3.9%. The sequencing input was PBMCs. These receptor sequences come from a woman aged 40 to 50 in good health and CMV-seronegative.

CDR3 residues: CASSFSDSREQFF. In DNA, the CDR3 is TGTGCCAGCAGCTTCTCGGACAGCCGGGAGCAGTTCTTC. The chain employs TRBV5-6 and TRBJ2-1; TRBD1 is a possible D gene (6 bases). Germline lookup yields CDR1 SGHDT and CDR2 YYEEEE. Trimming cost V 2 bases and J 10 bases, with 13 bases left between them. The CDR3 spans 13 residues.

The V and J genes are TRBV28 and TRBJ1-5, with D perhaps TRBD1 (5 bases). Trimming shortened V by 3 bases and J by 6 bases, and 18 bases separated the two germline ends. Germline-derived CDR1 and CDR2 are MDHEN and SYDVKM. The CDR3 runs to 16 residues. The CDR3 DNA sequence: TGTGCCAGCAGTTTTGGGCTCTCACCGCAGGGTCAGCCCCAGCATTTT. It is translated as CASSFGLSPQGQPQHF.

The chain uses TRBV29-1 and TRBJ2-5; 12 positions match TRBD1. Germline V gene data show CDR1 as SQVTM and CDR2 as ANQGSEA. This CDR3 contains 14 residues. V shed 3 bases, J shed 7 bases, and the junction held 6 bases outside the gene matches. CDR3 DNA: TGCAGCGTTGAGGGGGACAGGGGGCGCGGGACCCAGTACTTC. Translating it yields CSVEGDRGRGTQYF.

The genes are TRBV7-8 and TRBJ2-1, with D tentatively TRBD2 (6 bases). V was shortened by 7 bases and J by 4 bases, with 29 bases between the two germline ends. Germline values: CDR1 SGHVS, CDR2 FQNEAQ. The CDR3 has 19 amino acids. CDR3 DNA: TGTGCCAGCATCCCTACCGTAATAAGCGGGCTAGCCGAGTACAATGAGCAGTTCTTC. The encoded protein is CASIPTVISGLAEYNEQFF.

The chain links TRBV18 to TRBJ2-2; 9 nucleotides agree with TRBD2. The length of the CDR3 is 18 residues. The V gene end was trimmed by 4 bases and the J gene end by 2 bases; junction bases not matched to a gene: 11. Germline lookup yields CDR1 KGHSH and CDR2 LQKENI. CDR3 DNA: TGTGCCAGCTCACTATTCTCCGTGACTAGCGGAAACACCGGGGAGCTGTTTTTT. Translation gives CASSLFSVTSGNTGELFF.

J is TRBJ2-1 and V is TRBV6-5; D is unresolved. The CDR3 sequence is 16 residues long. Germline V gene sequence: CDR1 MNHEY, CDR2 SVGAGI. Trimming removed 0 bases at V and 0 bases at J, with 9 bases between. The CDR3 sequence is CASSYSFPSSYNEQFF. The DNA for the CDR3 is TGTGCCAGCAGTTACTCCTTCCCGAGCTCCTACAATGAGCAGTTCTTC.

The gene calls are TRBV27 and TRBJ1-1; 9 bases map to TRBD1. J gave up 1 base and V 6 bases, and 3 bases lay outside the gene matches. Looked up from germline, CDR1 is MNHEY and CDR2 is SMNVEV (reference sequence). The CDR3 consists of 14 residues. Here the CDR3 DNA reads TGTGCCAGCAGCCGGACAGGGGCGAACACTGAAGCTTTCTTT. This translates into CASSRTGANTEAFF.

This clone was observed once. This chain uses TRBV27 with TRBJ2-2; TRBD1 matches at 9 bases. This CDR3 is 15 amino acids long. Germline V CDR1 and CDR2: MNHEY, SMNVEV (reference sequence). V lost 8 bases and J lost 3; bases outside the gene matches: 7. CDR3 residues: CASLDRGGYTGELFF. CDR3 DNA: TGTGCCAGCCTGGACAGGGGCGGGTACACCGGGGAGCTGTTTTTT.

V usage is TRBV7-2 and J usage is TRBJ1-5; TRBD1 matches at 7 bases. Germline CDR1 reads SGHTA; CDR2 reads FQGNSA. The CDR3 has 16 residues. V lost 6 bases to trimming and J lost 1 base; unmatched junction nucleotides: 9. In nucleotides, the CDR3 is TGTGCCAGCAGTCCCCAGACAGGGTTGAGCAATCAGCCCCAGCATTTT. Translated: CASSPQTGLSNQPQHF.

The rearrangement joins TRBV7-9 to TRBJ1-1; 8 bases align to TRBD1. This CDR3 has 13 residues. V trimming: 6 bases; J trimming: 1 base; junction bases outside the gene matches: 1. CDR1 and CDR2 (germline): SEHNR, FQNEAQ (reference sequence). The DNA of the CDR3 is TGTGCCAGCAGAGGGACAGGGAACACTGAAGCTTTCTTT. Its protein product is CASRGTGNTEAFF.

The chain links TRBV2 to TRBJ1-5, with D uncertain. CDR1 and CDR2 (germline): SNHLY, FYNNEI. Trimming stripped 2 bases from V and 4 bases from J, with 9 bases between. The CDR3 is made up of 14 amino acids. This chain's CDR3 is CASSELEGNQPQHF. CDR3 DNA sequence: TGTGCCAGCAGTGAATTGGAGGGAAATCAGCCCCAGCATTTT. Drawing the rest from reference TRBV2 and TRBJ1-5, the complete variable domain is EPEVTQTPSHQVTQMGQEVILRCVPISNHLYFYWYRQILGQKVEFLVSFYNNEISEKSEIFDDQFSVERPDGSNFTLKIRSTKLEDSAMYFCASSELEGNQPQHFGDGTRLSIL.

Worth noting for this clone: The same CDR3 also results from other DNA sequences found in this sample. This chain joins TRBV11-2 and TRBJ2-7, with a possible D match to TRBD1 (5 bases). This CDR3 comprises 15 residues. Trimming removed 0 bases at V and 4 bases at J, with 13 bases between. Germline CDR1 and CDR2: SGHAT and FQNNGV. The CDR3 is CASSLDLGASYEQYF. Here the CDR3 DNA reads TGTGCCAGCAGCTTAGATCTAGGGGCTAGTTACGAGCAGTACTTC.

The genes are TRBV6-1 and TRBJ1-4, with a tentative D call TRBD1 (6 bases). The germline gives CDR1 MNHNS, CDR2 SASEGT. The CDR3 length is 15 residues. Trimming pared 8 bases from V and 4 bases from J, leaving 17 bases between. CDR3 residues: CASRPQGGVNEKLFF. The CDR3 coding sequence is TGTGCCAGCCGACCTCAAGGGGGAGTTAATGAAAAACTGTTTTTT.

This chain links TRBV27 with TRBJ2-1; 16 bases line up with TRBD2. Per the germline V gene, CDR1 is MNHEY and CDR2 is SMNVEV (reference sequence). The CDR3 has 19 amino acids. Trimming removed 4 bases from V and 4 bases from J; junction bases left unmatched: 10. The CDR3 loop reads CASSSRTGTSGRAYNEQFF. CDR3 nucleotides: TGTGCCAGCAGTTCCCGAACCGGGACTAGCGGGAGGGCTTACAATGAGCAGTTCTTC.

This rearrangement joins TRBV6-4 to TRBJ1-1; D is possibly TRBD1 (6 bases). Germline values: CDR1 MRHNA, CDR2 SNTAGT. Trimming shortened V by 8 bases and J by 4 bases, and 20 bases separated the two germline ends. The CDR3 contains 15 residues. The CDR3 loop reads CASASFIGGPTEAFF. In DNA, the CDR3 is TGTGCCAGCGCGTCATTTATCGGGGGGCCCACTGAAGCTTTCTTT.

V and J are TRBV7-2 and TRBJ2-7, with D unresolved. Germline CDR1 reads SGHTA; CDR2 reads FQGNSA. Between the trimmed V and J ends, which lost 4 bases and 2 bases, there was a span of 6 bases. The CDR3 sequence is 12 residues long. The CDR3 DNA reads as TGTGCCAGCAGCTCCTCTCCCTACGAGCAGTACTTC. It codes for CASSSSPYEQYF.